This TCR beta chain was obtained from a study of tumor-infiltrating lymphocytes in primary liver carcinoma. Study information: Surgical resection was the treatment these patients received for primary liver carcinoma. Subjects consisted of male and female patients aged 30 to 69 years.

Production of TCR beta cDNA used approximately 0.55 ug total RNA together with a constant-region primer. For TCR beta, libraries were produced by three nested multiplex PCR rounds using slightly modified ARM-PCR. Both of the initial two PCR rounds ran for about 9 cycles and employed TRBV1-TRBV30 forward primers alongside a C-beta reverse primer. TCRdb re-analysed the multiplex PCR reads in MiXCR, keeping a single row per CDR3 protein. The table has 150,000 to 200,000 distinct CDR3 sequences, less than 70% seen once. The researchers obtained blood RNA from unsorted whole blood and also extracted germline DNA. The authors collected approximately 4.2 milliliters of peripheral blood before surgery. The CDR3 sequence is 13 residues long. V trimming: 6 bases; J trimming: 10 bases; junction bases outside the gene matches: 7. Germline V CDR1 and CDR2: MNHEY, SVGAGI. This clonotype was found many times.

The sequenced material came from peripheral blood. The TCR sequence derives from a woman aged 60-75 years with primary liver carcinoma and hepatitis B virus infection. V is TRBV6-5 and J is TRBJ2-3, with 10 nucleotides matching TRBD2. This CDR3 is CASRKREGRSQYF. The CDR3 coding sequence is TGTGCCAGCAGAAAGCGGGAGGGCCGCTCGCAGTATTTT.